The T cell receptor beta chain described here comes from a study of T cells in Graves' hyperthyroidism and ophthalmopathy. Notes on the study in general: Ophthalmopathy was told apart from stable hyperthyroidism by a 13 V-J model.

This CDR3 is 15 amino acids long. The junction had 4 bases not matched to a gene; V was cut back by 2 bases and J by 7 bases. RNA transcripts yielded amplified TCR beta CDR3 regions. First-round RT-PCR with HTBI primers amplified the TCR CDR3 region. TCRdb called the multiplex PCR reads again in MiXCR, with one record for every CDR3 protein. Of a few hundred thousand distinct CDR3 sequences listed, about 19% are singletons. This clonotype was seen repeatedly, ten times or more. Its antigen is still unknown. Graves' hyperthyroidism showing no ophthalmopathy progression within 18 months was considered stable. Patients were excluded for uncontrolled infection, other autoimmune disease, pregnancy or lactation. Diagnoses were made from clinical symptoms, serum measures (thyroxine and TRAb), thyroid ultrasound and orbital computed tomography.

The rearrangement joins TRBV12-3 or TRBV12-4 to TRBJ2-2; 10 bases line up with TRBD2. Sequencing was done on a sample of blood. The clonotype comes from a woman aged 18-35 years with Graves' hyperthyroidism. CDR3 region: CASSLSGGAVGELFF. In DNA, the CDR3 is TGTGCCAGCAGTTTAAGCGGGGGGGCTGTCGGGGAGCTGTTTTTT.